Listed below are T cell receptor beta chains from one sample, sequenced in a study of T-cell memory formation after mild COVID-19. One entry per CDR3 protein results from TCRdb running MiXCR on the 5' RACE reads. The sample includes about 100,000 distinct CDR3 sequences, roughly 10% seen only once; the top ten take roughly 40%. Source material: PBMCs or a T cell subset sorted from them (not recorded which). Source of these receptors: a man aged 18 to 29 who had mild COVID-19 (a few samples of this study predate the infection). Cell type and time point are not known. Both conserved end residues are part of each CDR3. D genes are given only for firm matches. For some rows the clone size is stated as once, few or many, or as a class when expanded; others skip it.

d_call	v_call	clone_size	j_call	cdr3_aa	cdr3_nt
TRBD2	TRBV5-1	few	TRBJ2-1	CASSLGTSQYNEQFF	TGCGCCAGCAGCCTAGGGACTAGCCAATACAATGAGCAGTTCTTC
TRBD1	TRBV7-9	few	TRBJ2-2	CASSDSGTGRTGELFF	TGTGCCAGCAGCGACTCCGGGACAGGGCGAACCGGGGAGCTGTTTTTT
TRBD1	TRBV6-2/TRBV6-3	.	TRBJ2-5	CASQQGTRETQYF	TGTGCCAGCCAACAGGGGACCCGGGAGACCCAGTACTTC
.	TRBV21-1	.	TRBJ1-1	CASSTARRLGAFF	TGTGCCAGCAGCACCGCTCGTAGGCTGGGAGCTTTCTTT
TRBD2	TRBV29-1	few	TRBJ2-7	CSVDGSGESYEQYF	TGCAGCGTTGATGGTAGCGGGGAGTCCTACGAGCAGTACTTC
TRBD1	TRBV12-3/TRBV12-4	.	TRBJ2-3	CASSPDRAADTQYF	TGTGCCAGCAGTCCAGACAGGGCCGCAGATACGCAGTATTTT
TRBD2	TRBV6-5	many	TRBJ2-3	CASSWGGGTDTQYF	TGTGCCAGCAGTTGGGGGGGGGGCACAGATACGCAGTATTTT
TRBD1	TRBV5-1	few	TRBJ1-1	CASSWLGTAGGNTEAFF	TGCGCCAGCAGCTGGCTGGGGACAGCGGGAGGGAACACTGAAGCTTTCTTT
TRBD2	TRBV6-2/TRBV6-3	few	TRBJ2-7	CASSFVPGGDYEQYF	TGTGCCAGCAGTTTTGTCCCGGGGGGGGACTACGAGCAGTACTTC
.	TRBV6-5	.	TRBJ2-1	CASSYGQNEQFF	TGTGCCAGCAGTTACGGCCAGAATGAGCAGTTCTTC
TRBD2	TRBV4-3	.	TRBJ2-5	CASSQEQRGGDLTQYF	TGCGCCAGCAGCCAAGAGCAGCGGGGGGGCGATCTGACCCAGTACTTC
.	TRBV6-6	.	TRBJ2-1	CASSSDYGEQFF	TGTGCCAGCAGTTCGGACTATGGTGAGCAGTTCTTC
.	TRBV6-6	few	TRBJ2-7	CASRGRARYEQYF	TGTGCCAGCAGGGGCAGGGCCCGCTACGAGCAGTACTTC
.	TRBV4-1	few	TRBJ1-5	CASSQDTGAIQPQHF	TGCGCCAGCAGCCAAGATACAGGAGCGATTCAGCCCCAGCATTTT
.	TRBV6-2/TRBV6-3	.	TRBJ2-1	CASSNDKGGVNEQFF	TGTGCCAGCAGTAACGACAAGGGAGGTGTCAATGAGCAGTTCTTC
.	TRBV12-3/TRBV12-4	.	TRBJ2-3	CASSYGSQGTQYF	TGTGCCAGCAGTTACGGGTCACAGGGTACGCAGTATTTT
.	TRBV3-1	.	TRBJ1-1	CASSQEGRDDTEAFF	TGTGCCAGCAGCCAAGAGGGGCGGGATGACACTGAAGCTTTCTTT
.	TRBV5-5	few	TRBJ2-7	CASSLSRTLGYEQYF	TGTGCCAGCAGCTTGAGTCGGACTCTCGGATACGAGCAGTACTTC
.	TRBV7-2	few	TRBJ2-3	CASSSRLSGLWADTQYF	TGTGCCAGCAGCTCCCGCCTTAGCGGTCTGTGGGCAGATACGCAGTATTTT
.	TRBV12-3/TRBV12-4	many	TRBJ2-1	CAGSVGSSYNEQFF	TGTGCCGGCTCTGTCGGGAGCTCCTACAATGAGCAGTTCTTC
.	TRBV6-2/TRBV6-3	few	TRBJ1-2	CASSPTGIYGYTF	TGTGCCAGCAGTCCGACCGGAATTTATGGCTACACCTTC
.	TRBV29-1	.	TRBJ2-3	CSVEEGGGAYTDTQYF	TGCAGCGTTGAAGAAGGAGGTGGGGCGTACACAGATACGCAGTATTTT
TRBD2	TRBV7-2	.	TRBJ2-3	CASSRARFSGGSTDTQYF	TGTGCCAGCAGCCGGGCCCGTTTTTCGGGGGGGAGCACAGATACGCAGTATTTT
.	TRBV20-1	.	TRBJ1-2	CRDRDGAPSNYGYTF	TGCAGGGACCGGGACGGTGCACCTTCTAACTATGGCTACACCTTC
TRBD2	TRBV4-1	.	TRBJ2-1	CASSPRGAAYNEQFF	TGCGCCAGCAGCCCGCGGGGGGCTGCCTACAATGAGCAGTTCTTC
.	TRBV6-5	once	TRBJ2-7	CASSYSAGAYYEQYF	TGTGCCAGCAGTTACTCGGCGGGTGCCTACTACGAGCAGTACTTC
.	TRBV4-1	many	TRBJ2-5	CASSQGGNRAFQETQYF	TGCGCCAGCAGCCAAGGGGGTAACAGGGCCTTTCAAGAGACCCAGTACTTC
TRBD1	TRBV5-1	.	TRBJ2-5	CASSTWTGGMETQYF	TGCGCCAGCAGCACCTGGACAGGGGGGATGGAGACCCAGTACTTC
TRBD2	TRBV19	.	TRBJ2-1	CASSHSGVEQFF	TGTGCCAGTAGTCATAGCGGGGTTGAGCAGTTCTTC
.	TRBV7-9	.	TRBJ1-1	CASSGGDLSFFFF	TGTGCCAGCAGCGGGGGGGACCTCTCCTTTTTTTTCTTT
TRBD1	TRBV27	few	TRBJ1-1	CASRQTGLDTEAFF	TGTGCCAGCAGGCAGACAGGGTTAGACACTGAAGCTTTCTTT
.	TRBV4-3	.	TRBJ2-1	CASSQGAGQVGQFF	TGCGCCAGCAGCCAAGGGGCAGGGCAGGTTGGGCAGTTCTTC
TRBD1	TRBV29-1	once	TRBJ2-1	CSDRDSTYNEQFF	TGCAGCGACCGGGACAGTACCTACAATGAGCAGTTCTTC
.	TRBV13	.	TRBJ2-4	CASSRQAKNIQYF	TGTGCCAGCAGCCGACAGGCCAAAAACATTCAGTACTTC
.	TRBV4-1	.	TRBJ2-7	CASSQGDSSSYEQYF	TGCGCCAGCAGCCAAGGTGACAGTAGCTCCTACGAGCAGTACTTC
.	TRBV18	few	TRBJ2-5	CASSPGSRDQETQYF	TGTGCCAGCTCACCCGGCTCCCGGGACCAAGAGACCCAGTACTTC
.	TRBV3-1	few	TRBJ2-7	CASSPGISSYEQYF	TGTGCCAGCAGTCCCGGGATCAGCTCCTACGAGCAGTACTTC
.	TRBV15	few	TRBJ1-1	CATSREIGAEAFF	TGTGCCACCAGCAGGGAGATAGGCGCTGAAGCTTTCTTT
.	TRBV7-9	many	TRBJ1-4	CASSWGGEKLFF	TGTGCCAGCAGCTGGGGAGGTGAAAAACTGTTTTTT
.	TRBV6-2/TRBV6-3	many	TRBJ2-4	CASSSWTVLAKNIQYF	TGTGCCAGCAGTTCCTGGACTGTACTAGCCAAAAACATTCAGTACTTC
.	TRBV12-3/TRBV12-4	few	TRBJ2-7	CASSSQGYEQYF	TGTGCCAGCAGTTCACAGGGCTACGAGCAGTACTTC
.	TRBV7-8	many	TRBJ1-1	CASNPLGGTEAFF	TGTGCCAGCAACCCACTGGGGGGCACTGAAGCTTTCTTT
.	TRBV21-1	.	TRBJ2-3	CASITQGDTQYF	TGTGCCAGCATAACTCAGGGGGATACGCAGTATTTT
.	TRBV27	.	TRBJ1-2	CASSLSKGYGYTF	TGTGCCAGCAGTTTATCGAAGGGGTATGGCTACACCTTC
TRBD1	TRBV7-2	few	TRBJ1-2	CASSFPGTGVQFF	TGTGCCAGCAGCTTCCCCGGGACAGGCGTCCAATTTTTC
.	TRBV20-1	.	TRBJ1-2	CSARDRGAYGYTF	TGCAGTGCTAGAGATCGTGGGGCCTATGGCTACACCTTC
TRBD1	TRBV12-3/TRBV12-4	few	TRBJ1-1	CASRDRTGGLLF	TGTGCCAGCAGAGATCGGACAGGGGGCTTGCTCTTT
.	TRBV9	few	TRBJ2-1	CASSVAPTGEQFF	TGTGCCAGCAGCGTAGCCCCCACCGGTGAGCAGTTCTTC
.	TRBV7-9	.	TRBJ1-1	CAIKGNTEAFF	TGTGCCATCAAGGGGAACACTGAAGCTTTCTTT
.	TRBV15	.	TRBJ1-2	CATSSPLGYGYTF	TGTGCCACCAGCAGTCCCCTGGGTTATGGCTACACCTTC
.	TRBV25-1	.	TRBJ2-6	CASSAGAGANVLTF	TGTGCCAGCAGCGCAGGGGCAGGGGCCAACGTCCTGACTTTC
TRBD1	TRBV7-9	many	TRBJ2-7	CASSLTGTEQYF	TGTGCCAGCAGTTTGACAGGGACCGAGCAGTACTTC
.	TRBV3-1	.	TRBJ2-2	CASSQEGWGTGELFF	TGTGCCAGCAGCCAAGAGGGATGGGGGACCGGGGAGCTGTTTTTT
.	TRBV29-1	many	TRBJ2-3	CSVEGPSTDTQYF	TGCAGCGTTGAGGGACCTAGCACAGATACGCAGTATTTT
.	TRBV4-2	.	TRBJ2-5	CASSQALRGGETQYF	TGTGCCAGCAGCCAAGCGCTGCGGGGAGGAGAGACCCAGTACTTC
.	TRBV7-9	many	TRBJ2-1	CASSFQGNNEQFF	TGTGCCAGCAGCTTTCAGGGTAACAATGAGCAGTTCTTC
TRBD2	TRBV7-7	many	TRBJ2-1	CASSPGLEGDEQFF	TGTGCCAGCAGCCCGGGACTAGAGGGGGACGAGCAGTTCTTC
.	TRBV2	.	TRBJ2-1	CASSGIGDEQFF	TGTGCCAGCAGCGGGATCGGGGATGAGCAGTTCTTC
.	TRBV9	.	TRBJ1-6	CASSRRGLNSPLHF	TGTGCCAGCAGCCGGCGGGGACTTAATTCACCCCTCCACTTT
TRBD1	TRBV10-3	.	TRBJ2-5	CAISDVGQGQETQYF	TGTGCCATCAGTGATGTCGGACAGGGCCAAGAGACCCAGTACTTC